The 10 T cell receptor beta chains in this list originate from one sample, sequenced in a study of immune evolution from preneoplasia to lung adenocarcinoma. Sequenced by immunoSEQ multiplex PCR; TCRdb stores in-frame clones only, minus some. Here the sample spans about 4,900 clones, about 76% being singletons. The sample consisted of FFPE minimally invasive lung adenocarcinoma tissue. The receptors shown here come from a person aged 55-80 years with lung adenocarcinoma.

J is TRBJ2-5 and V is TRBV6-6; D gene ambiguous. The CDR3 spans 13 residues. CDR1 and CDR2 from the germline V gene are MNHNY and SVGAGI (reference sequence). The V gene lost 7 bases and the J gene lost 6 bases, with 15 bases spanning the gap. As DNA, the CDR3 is TGTGCCAGCAACGAGGCCGTTCTGAAGACCCAGTACTTC. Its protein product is CASNEAVLKTQYF.

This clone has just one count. The CDR3 region has the DNA TGTGCCAGCAGTGGGCTAGCGGGGGGGAAAAACATTCAGTACTTC. This sequence encodes CASSGLAGGKNIQYF. The rearrangement joins TRBV6-5 to TRBJ2-4; the match to TRBD2 covers 12 bases. The CDR3 runs to 15 residues. Germline V gene data show CDR1 as MNHEY and CDR2 as SVGAGI. V dropped 5 bases and J dropped 4; count of bases not matched to a gene: 3.

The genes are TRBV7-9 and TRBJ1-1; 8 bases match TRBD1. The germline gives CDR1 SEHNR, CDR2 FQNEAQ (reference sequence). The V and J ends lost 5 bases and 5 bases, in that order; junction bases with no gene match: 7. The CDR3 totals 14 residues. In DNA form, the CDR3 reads TGTGCCAGCAGCGGTACGACAGGGGATACTGAAGCTTTCTTT. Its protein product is CASSGTTGDTEAFF.

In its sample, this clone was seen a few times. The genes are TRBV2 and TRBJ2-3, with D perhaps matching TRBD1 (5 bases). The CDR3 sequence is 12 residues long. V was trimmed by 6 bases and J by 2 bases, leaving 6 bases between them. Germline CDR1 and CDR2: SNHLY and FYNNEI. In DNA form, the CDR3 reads TGTGCCAGCAGAGGGGACACAGATACGCAGTATTTT. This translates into CASRGDTDTQYF.

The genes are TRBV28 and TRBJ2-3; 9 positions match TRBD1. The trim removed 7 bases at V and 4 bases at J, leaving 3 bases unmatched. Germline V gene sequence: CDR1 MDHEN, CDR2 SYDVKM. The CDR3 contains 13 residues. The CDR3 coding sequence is TGTGCCAGCAAGACAGGGGGTTCAGATACGCAGTATTTT. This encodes CASKTGGSDTQYF.

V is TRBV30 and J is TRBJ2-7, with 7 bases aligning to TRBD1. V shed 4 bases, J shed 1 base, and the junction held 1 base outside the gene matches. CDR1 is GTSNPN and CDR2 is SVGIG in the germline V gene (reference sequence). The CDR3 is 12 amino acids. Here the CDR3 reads CAWKGQSYEQYF. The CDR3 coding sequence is TGTGCCTGGAAGGGACAGTCCTACGAGCAGTACTTC. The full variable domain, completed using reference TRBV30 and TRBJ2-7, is SQTIHQWPATLVQPVGSPLSLECTVEGTSNPNLYWYRQAAGRGLQLLFYSVGIGQISSEVPQNLSASRPQDRQFILSSKKLLLSDSGFYLCAWKGQSYEQYFGPGTRLTVT.

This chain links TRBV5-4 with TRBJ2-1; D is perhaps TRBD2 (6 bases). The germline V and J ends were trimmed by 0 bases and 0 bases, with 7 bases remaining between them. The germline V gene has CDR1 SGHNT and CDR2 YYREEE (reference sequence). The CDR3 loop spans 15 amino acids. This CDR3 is CASSLVGSSYNEQFF. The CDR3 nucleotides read TGTGCCAGCAGCTTGGTCGGGAGCTCCTACAATGAGCAGTTCTTC. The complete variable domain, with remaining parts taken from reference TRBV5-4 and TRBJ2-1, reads ETGVTQSPTHLIKTRGQQVTLRCSSQSGHNTVSWYQQALGQGPQFIFQYYREEENGRGNFPPRFSGLQFPNYSSELNVNALELDDSALYLCASSLVGSSYNEQFFGPGTRLTVL.

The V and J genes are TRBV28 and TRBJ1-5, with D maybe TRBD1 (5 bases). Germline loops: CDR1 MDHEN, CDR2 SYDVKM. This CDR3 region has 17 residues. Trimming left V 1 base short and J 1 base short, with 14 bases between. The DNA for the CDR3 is TGTGCCAGCAGTTTATCCCGGGGCAGGACAAGCAATCAGCCCCAGCATTTT. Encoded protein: CASSLSRGRTSNQPQHF.

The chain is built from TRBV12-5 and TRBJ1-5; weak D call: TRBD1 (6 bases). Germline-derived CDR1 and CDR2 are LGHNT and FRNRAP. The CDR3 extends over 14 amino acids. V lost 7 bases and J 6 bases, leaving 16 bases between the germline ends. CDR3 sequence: CASALGGAPQPQHF. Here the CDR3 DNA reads TGTGCTAGTGCCCTAGGGGGGGCGCCTCAGCCCCAGCATTTT.

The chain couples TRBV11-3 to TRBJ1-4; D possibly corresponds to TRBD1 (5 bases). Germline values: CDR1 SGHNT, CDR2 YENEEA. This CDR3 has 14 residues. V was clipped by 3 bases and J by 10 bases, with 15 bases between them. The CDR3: CASSFGGGDGKLFF. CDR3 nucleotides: TGTGCCAGCAGCTTCGGTGGAGGGGATGGAAAACTGTTTTTT.